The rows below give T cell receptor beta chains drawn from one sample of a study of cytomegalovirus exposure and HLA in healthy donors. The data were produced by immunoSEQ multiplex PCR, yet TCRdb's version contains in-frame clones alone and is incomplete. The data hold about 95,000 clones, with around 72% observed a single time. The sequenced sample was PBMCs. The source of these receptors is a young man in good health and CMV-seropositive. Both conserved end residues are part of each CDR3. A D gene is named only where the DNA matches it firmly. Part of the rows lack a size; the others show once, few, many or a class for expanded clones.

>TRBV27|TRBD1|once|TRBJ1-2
TGTGCCAGCAGCACAGGGGACAACTATGGCTACACCTTC
CASSTGDNYGYTF
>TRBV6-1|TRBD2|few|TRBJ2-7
TGTGCCAGCTTCTCATCGGGGGGGGGAGACGAGCAGTACTTC
CASFSSGGGDEQYF
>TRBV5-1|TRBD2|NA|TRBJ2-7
TGCGCCAGCAGCTTGGGGCCGGGACTAGCGCGCGAGCAGTACTTC
CASSLGPGLAREQYF
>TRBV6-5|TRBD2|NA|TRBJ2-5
TGTGCCAGCAGTTATATGGGGGGGTCGGCCCAGTACTTC
CASSYMGGSAQYF
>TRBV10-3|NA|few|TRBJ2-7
TGTGCCATCAGCGACAGCTCCTACGAGCAGTACTTC
CAISDSSYEQYF
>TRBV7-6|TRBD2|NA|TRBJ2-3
TGTGCCAGCAGCTCCGAGTTGGCGGGGGGCCTGAGCACAGATACGCAGTATTTT
CASSSELAGGLSTDTQYF
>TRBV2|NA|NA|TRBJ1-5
TGTGCCAGCAGGGGGGCTCTACTTGCCTCAAGCAATCAGCCCCAGCATTTT
CASRGALLASSNQPQHF
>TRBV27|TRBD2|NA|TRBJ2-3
TGTGCCAGCAGTCCACTAGCGGGGGGGCTAGCAGATACGCAGTATTTT
CASSPLAGGLADTQYF
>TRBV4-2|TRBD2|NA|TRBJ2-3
TGTGCCAGCGGCCAACGTCTAGCGGGGGACACAGATACGCAGTATTTT
CASGQRLAGDTDTQYF
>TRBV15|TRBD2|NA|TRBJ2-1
TGTGCCACCAGCAGGGGGACTAGCTTCAATGAGCAGTTCTTC
CATSRGTSFNEQFF
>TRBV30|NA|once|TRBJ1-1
TGTGCCTGGCGGCGGCTGAACACTGAAGCTTTCTTT
CAWRRLNTEAFF
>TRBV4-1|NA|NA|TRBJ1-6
TGCGCCAGCAGCCAAGGAACAAGGAGGGACTCGAATTCACCCCTCCACTTT
CASSQGTRRDSNSPLHF
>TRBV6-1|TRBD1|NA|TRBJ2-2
TGTGCCAGCAGTGTGCGGACAGGGGTTGACACCGGGGAGCTGTTTTTT
CASSVRTGVDTGELFF
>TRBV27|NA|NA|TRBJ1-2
TGTGCCAGCAGCGGGGTGGCGGATGGCTACACCTTC
CASSGVADGYTF
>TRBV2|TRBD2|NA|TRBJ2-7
TGTGCCAGCAGTTCACCTCCGGGACTAGCGGGGGGGGGAACCTACGAGCAGTACTTC
CASSSPPGLAGGGTYEQYF
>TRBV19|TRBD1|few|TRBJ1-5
TGTGCCAGTAGTGTTAACAGGGGGCCAAGTCAGCCCCAGCATTTT
CASSVNRGPSQPQHF
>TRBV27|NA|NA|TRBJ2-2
TGTGCCAGCAGTTTATTGAGCGGGGAGCTGTTTTTT
CASSLLSGELFF
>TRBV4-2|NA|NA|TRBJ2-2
TGTGCCAGCAGCCTAGAACTAGCTAACACCGGGGAGCTGTTTTTT
CASSLELANTGELFF
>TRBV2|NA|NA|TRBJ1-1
TGTGCCAGCAGTGCAAACAGGGCGAACACTGAAGCTTTCTTT
CASSANRANTEAFF
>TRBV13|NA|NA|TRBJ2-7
TGTGCCAGCAGCCTAGAAGGACAGGCCGGAGGGGAGCAGTACTTC
CASSLEGQAGGEQYF
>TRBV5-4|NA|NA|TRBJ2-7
TGTGCCAGCAGCCTAGACGCCTACGAGCAGTACTTC
CASSLDAYEQYF
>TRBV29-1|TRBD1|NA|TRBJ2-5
TGCAGCGCCTTCTCACAGGGGCAAGAGACCCAGTACTTC
CSAFSQGQETQYF
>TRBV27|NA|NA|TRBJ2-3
TGTGCCAGCAGACACAGGTACACAGATACGCAGTATTTT
CASRHRYTDTQYF
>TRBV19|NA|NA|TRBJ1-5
TGTGCCAGTAGTATTAGAAATCATTTTAGCAATCAGCCCCAGCATTTT
CASSIRNHFSNQPQHF